These T cell receptor beta chains were read from a single sample in a study of blood T cells in healthy people across ages. MiXCR was run by TCRdb on the 5' RACE reads, yielding one entry per CDR3 protein. The sample includes around 1,700,000 distinct CDR3 sequences, over 25% of them seen just once. Sequenced material: blood. These receptor sequences come from a woman under 40 in good health. Both conserved end residues are part of each CDR3. D genes are given only for firm matches. Clone size is stated in some rows and not others, as once, few, many or a class when expanded.

j_call d_call clone_size v_call cdr3_nt cdr3_aa
TRBJ2-7 TRBD2 NA TRBV7-2 TGTGCCAGCAGCTCCCAAAGCTCTAGCGGGGGCTCCCACGAGCAGTACTTC CASSSQSSSGGSHEQYF
TRBJ1-1 NA NA TRBV7-9 TGTGCCAGCAGCTCCGGCAGGGGTTTCACTGAAGCTTTCTTT CASSSGRGFTEAFF
TRBJ1-5 TRBD1 NA TRBV20-1 TGCAGTGCTAGGGGACAGGGAAAAAGCAATCAGCCCCAGCATTTT CSARGQGKSNQPQHF
TRBJ2-1 TRBD2 few TRBV7-2 TGTGCCAGCGGCTTTAGCGGGGCAGGGCAGTTCTTC CASGFSGAGQFF
TRBJ2-1 TRBD1 few TRBV4-1 TGCGCCAGCAGCCAACTCGGGACAGCCCAATACAATGAGCAGTTCTTC CASSQLGTAQYNEQFF
TRBJ2-7 TRBD1 many TRBV5-1 TGCGCCAGCAGCTTGGGGACAGGGAGTCCTGTGCTGGGCCCCTACGAGCAGTACTTC CASSLGTGSPVLGPYEQYF
TRBJ1-2 NA few TRBV11-2 TGTGCCAGCACCAAAGGAGAGGGCTACTATGGCTACACCTTC CASTKGEGYYGYTF
TRBJ2-5 TRBD1 NA TRBV5-4 TGTGCCAGCAACTTTGGACAGGGAGAGACCCAGTACTTC CASNFGQGETQYF
TRBJ1-2 NA NA TRBV12-3/TRBV12-4 TGTGCCCGCAGTTCCGGGGGGCCTAATTCTGGCTACACCTTC CARSSGGPNSGYTF
TRBJ1-6 NA few TRBV7-9 TGTGCCAGCAGTGACTCGGGACGCTTTAATTCACCCCTCCACTTT CASSDSGRFNSPLHF
TRBJ2-1 TRBD2 few TRBV4-3 TGCGCCAGCAGCCAACGAGCGGGAGGGCGCGGATCAAACAATGAGCAGTTCTTC CASSQRAGGRGSNNEQFF
TRBJ2-6 NA many TRBV6-6 TGTGCCAGCACGCGAGCTGGGGCTGGGGCCAACGTCCTGACTTTC CASTRAGAGANVLTF
TRBJ2-1 TRBD2 NA TRBV19 TGTGCCAGTAGAAAATGGGCAAGCGGGGGACGATCCTACAATGAGCAGTTCTTC CASRKWASGGRSYNEQFF
TRBJ2-5 NA many TRBV2 TGTGCCAGCACCGGGATAGCGGACTCGGGGGAGACCCAGTACTTC CASTGIADSGETQYF
TRBJ1-1 TRBD1 NA TRBV3-1 TGTGCCAGCAGCCACGGGACAGGGGTCACTGAAGCTTTCTTT CASSHGTGVTEAFF
TRBJ2-5 TRBD2 NA TRBV7-6 TGTGCCAGCAGCATAACACGGGAGCGGGAGAATTATGAGCAGTACTTC CASSITRERENYEQYF
TRBJ1-5 NA few TRBV6-6 TGTGCCAGCAGTACCACAGGGAGGAAAGGCAATCAGCCCCAGCATTTT CASSTTGRKGNQPQHF
TRBJ2-2 NA few TRBV20-1 TGCAGTGCTACTGAGGCTAGTCGTACCGGGGAGCTGTTTTTT CSATEASRTGELFF
TRBJ2-7 NA few TRBV29-1 TGCAGCGCGTCCGGGGCCACTTACGAGCAGTACTTC CSASGATYEQYF
TRBJ1-5 TRBD1 NA TRBV5-1 TGCGCCAGCAACTCGGGGGACAGGGGTCAGCCCCAGCATTTT CASNSGDRGQPQHF
TRBJ2-4 NA many TRBV28 TGTGCCAGCAGTCGTCGGGGGGCGGGTAACATTCAGTACTTC CASSRRGAGNIQYF
TRBJ1-1 NA NA TRBV27 TGTGCCAGCAGTTTGGGGGGGCTCATGAACACTGAAGCTTTCTTT CASSLGGLMNTEAFF
TRBJ2-7 NA NA TRBV5-1 TGCGCCAGCACTACTCAAGAAGGGGATCCCGAGCAGTACTTC CASTTQEGDPEQYF
TRBJ1-5 NA few TRBV7-6 TGTGCCAGCAGCCCCATCCCGACTTTTCCGATCCCCGATAATCAGCCCCAGCATTTT CASSPIPTFPIPDNQPQHF
TRBJ2-3 NA NA TRBV15 TGTGCCACCAGCACTGGCCGGGTGGGGGGAGATACGCAGTATTTT CATSTGRVGGDTQYF
TRBJ2-5 TRBD2 many TRBV15 TGTGCCACCAGCGTCGCGGGACTAACGATCCAAGAGACCCAGTACTTC CATSVAGLTIQETQYF
TRBJ2-7 NA many TRBV5-5 TGTGCCAGCAGCTTGGAAAGGTACTACGAGCAGTACTTC CASSLERYYEQYF
TRBJ2-1 NA few TRBV2 TGTGCCAGCAGCCCAGGGGAATTCAATGAGCAGTTCTTC CASSPGEFNEQFF
TRBJ2-3 TRBD2 NA TRBV12-3/TRBV12-4 TGTGCCGTCCGGCGGGAGGGTCTAACAGATACGCAGTATTTT CAVRREGLTDTQYF
TRBJ1-5 TRBD1 NA TRBV27 TGTGCCAGCAGTTTATCCCAGACAGGGGCGCATCAGCCCCAGCATTTT CASSLSQTGAHQPQHF
TRBJ2-7 TRBD1 few TRBV27 TGTGCCAGCAGTATCTTATCCGGGACAGGGGCCTACGAGCAGTACTTC CASSILSGTGAYEQYF
TRBJ2-5 NA few TRBV2 TGTGCCAGCACCCCGACAGCTTCTCAAGAGACCCAGTACTTC CASTPTASQETQYF
TRBJ1-2 NA few TRBV28 TGTGCCAGCAGGACACTAGGGAGGGGCTACACCTTC CASRTLGRGYTF
TRBJ1-4 NA NA TRBV12-3/TRBV12-4 TGTGCCAGCAGTTCCAGCGGGACAACTAATGAAAAACTGTTTTTT CASSSSGTTNEKLFF
TRBJ2-3 NA NA TRBV28 TGTGCCAGCAGCACACGCTTCGGCGCCAACACAGATGCGCAGTATTTT CASSTRFGANTDAQYF
TRBJ2-5 NA NA TRBV20-1 TGCAGTGCTAGAGGACTAGGGGCGGAGACCCAGTACTTT CSARGLGAETQYF
TRBJ2-3 NA NA TRBV9 TGTGCCAGCAGCGTAGCGCCTGCGCTGCTTGACACAGATACGCAGTATTTT CASSVAPALLDTDTQYF
TRBJ1-1 NA few TRBV5-1 TGCGCCAGCAGCTTGGAGCCGAACACTGAAGCTTTCTTT CASSLEPNTEAFF
TRBJ2-5 NA NA TRBV5-5 TGTGCCAGCAGCTTGCGGGGTGGAGCGGCCCAAGAGACCCAGTACTTC CASSLRGGAAQETQYF
TRBJ2-1 TRBD2 NA TRBV7-8 TGTGCCAGCAAGCCTAGCGGCCTACCCCGCGATGAGCAGTTCTTC CASKPSGLPRDEQFF
TRBJ2-3 NA NA TRBV5-1 TGCGCCAGCAGCTTGGGTTCGAGACGCTCTACCGATACGCAGTATTTT CASSLGSRRSTDTQYF
TRBJ1-2 TRBD1 few TRBV15 TGTGCCACCAGCCGGTGGGACAGGGAGATAGATGGCTACACCTTC CATSRWDREIDGYTF
TRBJ1-2 TRBD1 NA TRBV13 TGTGCCAGCAGAAGGAACAGGGGGGGCAGTGGCTACACCTTC CASRRNRGGSGYTF
TRBJ2-3 TRBD2 NA TRBV25-1 TGTGCCAGCAGTGGGGCTAGCGGGGACACGCAGTGTTTT CASSGASGDTQCF
TRBJ2-7 NA NA TRBV7-8 TGTGCCAGCAGCCCTCCGGGCAGTGGTAGGCAGTACTTC CASSPPGSGRQYF
TRBJ1-4 NA few TRBV20-1 TGCAGTGCCCGAAACAGTGGGGATGGTGAAAAACTGTTTTTT CSARNSGDGEKLFF
TRBJ2-5 NA many TRBV29-1 TGCAGCGTTGAAGGCGCAAGAGCAGGGGGGCAAGAGACCCAGTACTTC CSVEGARAGGQETQYF
TRBJ2-2 NA NA TRBV20-1 TGCAGTGCTAGGCAGATATCGAACACCGGGGAGCTGTTTTTT CSARQISNTGELFF
TRBJ2-7 TRBD2 NA TRBV5-1 TGCGCCAGCAGCACACCCGGGACTAGCGTATCCTACGAGCAGTACTTC CASSTPGTSVSYEQYF
TRBJ2-7 NA NA TRBV19 TGTGCCAGTAGTATGGTGGGATACGAGCAGTACTTC CASSMVGYEQYF
TRBJ2-2 NA NA TRBV27 TGTGCCAGTAGTTTCAGGGGACCTCTGAACACCGGGGAGCTGTTTTTT CASSFRGPLNTGELFF
TRBJ2-7 TRBD2 few TRBV20-1 TGCGGTGCTAGAGGGGCTAGCGGGGATACCTACGAGCAGTACTTC CGARGASGDTYEQYF